This TCR beta chain was recorded in a study of T cell responses to AZD1222 COVID-19 vaccine. Study-level background: Pooling covered second doses at about 4 or about 12 weeks. Overall study findings and caveats: Baseline serostatus was positive in only a handful of AZD1222 recipients. It was only after the peak T cell response that any repertoires were sampled. Unmutated variant regions reportedly attract nearly half of all spike-specific TCRs.

CDR3 length equals 13 residues. V was shortened by 3 bases and J by 8 bases, with 13 bases between the two germline ends. A word on this clone: What it recognizes is unknown.

Using immunoSEQ multiplex PCR, the repertoire was profiled, and TCRdb retains in-frame clones only, with some absent. The sample records about 140,000 clones, approximately 80% being singletons. The sequencing used peripheral blood, collected on day 0 of AZD1222 vaccination. This receptor was obtained from an adult in good health. The chain employs TRBV12-3 or TRBV12-4 and TRBJ1-2; D call uncertain. The CDR3 sequence is CASSFPAGEGYTF. DNA for the CDR3: TGTGCCAGCAGTTTCCCGGCAGGAGAAGGCTACACCTTC.